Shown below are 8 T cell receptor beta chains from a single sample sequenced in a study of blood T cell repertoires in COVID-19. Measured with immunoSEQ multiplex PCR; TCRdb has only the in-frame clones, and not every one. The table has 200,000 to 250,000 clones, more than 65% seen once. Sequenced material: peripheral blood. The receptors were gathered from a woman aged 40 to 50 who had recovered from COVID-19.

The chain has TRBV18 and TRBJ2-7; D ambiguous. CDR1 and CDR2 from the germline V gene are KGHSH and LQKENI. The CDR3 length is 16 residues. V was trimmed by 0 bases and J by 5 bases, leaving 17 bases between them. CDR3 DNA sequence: TGTGCCAGCTCACCACCTGGTTGGCGGTCCGAGAACGAGCAGTACTTC. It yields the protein CASSPPGWRSENEQYF.

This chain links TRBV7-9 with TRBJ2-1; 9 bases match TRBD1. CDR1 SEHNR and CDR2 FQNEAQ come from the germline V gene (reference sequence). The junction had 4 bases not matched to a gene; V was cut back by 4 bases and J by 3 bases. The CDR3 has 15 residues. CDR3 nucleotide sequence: TGTGCCAGCAGCTCCGGGACAGGGCTCTACAATGAGCAGTTCTTC. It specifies CASSSGTGLYNEQFF.

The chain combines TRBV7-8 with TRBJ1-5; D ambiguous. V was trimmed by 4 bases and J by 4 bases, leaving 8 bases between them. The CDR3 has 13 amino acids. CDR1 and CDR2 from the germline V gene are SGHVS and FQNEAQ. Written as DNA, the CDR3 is TGTGCCAGCAGCTCCAGTCCTAATCAGCCCCAGCATTTT. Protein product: CASSSSPNQPQHF.

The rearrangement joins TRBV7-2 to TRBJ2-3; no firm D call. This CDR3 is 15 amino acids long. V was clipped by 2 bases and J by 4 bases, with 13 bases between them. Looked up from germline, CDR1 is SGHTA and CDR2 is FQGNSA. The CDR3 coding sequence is TGTGCCAGCAGCTTATTCCCTAACGGAGCAGATACGCAGTATTTT. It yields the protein CASSLFPNGADTQYF.

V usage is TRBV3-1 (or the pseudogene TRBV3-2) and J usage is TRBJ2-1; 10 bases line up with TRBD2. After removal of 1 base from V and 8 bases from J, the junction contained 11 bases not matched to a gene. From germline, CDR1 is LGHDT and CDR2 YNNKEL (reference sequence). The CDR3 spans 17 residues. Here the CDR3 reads CASSQGVIAGGMDEQFF. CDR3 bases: TGTGCCAGCAGCCAAGGAGTGATAGCGGGGGGAATGGATGAGCAGTTCTTC.

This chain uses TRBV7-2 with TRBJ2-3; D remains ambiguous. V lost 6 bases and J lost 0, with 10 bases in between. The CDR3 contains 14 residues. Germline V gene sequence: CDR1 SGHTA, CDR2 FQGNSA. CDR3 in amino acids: CASSNSASTDTQYF. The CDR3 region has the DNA TGTGCCAGCAGTAACAGTGCTAGCACAGATACGCAGTATTTT.

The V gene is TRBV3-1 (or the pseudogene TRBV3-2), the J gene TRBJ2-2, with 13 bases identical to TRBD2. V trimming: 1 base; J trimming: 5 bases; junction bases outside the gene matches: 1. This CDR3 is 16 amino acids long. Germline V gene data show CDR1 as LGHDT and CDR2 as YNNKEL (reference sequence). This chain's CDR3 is CASSQGTSGGTGELFF. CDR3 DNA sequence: TGTGCCAGCAGCCAAGGGACTAGCGGGGGTACCGGGGAGCTGTTTTTT.

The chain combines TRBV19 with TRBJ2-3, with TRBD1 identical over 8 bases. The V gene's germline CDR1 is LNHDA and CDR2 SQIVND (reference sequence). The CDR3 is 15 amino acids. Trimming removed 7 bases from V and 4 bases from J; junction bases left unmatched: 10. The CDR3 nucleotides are TGTGCCAGTAATCTCGTGACAGGGGCAGCAGATACGCAGTATTTT. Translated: CASNLVTGAADTQYF.